This is a list of T cell receptor beta chains from one sample in a study of blood T cells in healthy people across ages. TCRdb re-analysed the 5' RACE reads in MiXCR, keeping a single row per CDR3 protein. The table has about 1,800,000 distinct CDR3 sequences, roughly 28% seen once. Sequencing used blood. Source of these receptors: a woman in her 30s in good health. CDR3s include the opening cysteine and the closing phenylalanine or tryptophan. A D gene is named only where the DNA matches it firmly. Clone size, where shown, is once, few, many, or a class for clones that have expanded.

V gene: TRBV12-3/TRBV12-4
clone size: few
J gene: TRBJ2-3
D gene: TRBD2
CDR3 length: 16
CDR3 protein: CASSSYPSGDTDTQYF
CDR3 DNA: TGTGCCAGCAGTTCCTACCCTAGCGGAGACACAGATACGCAGTATTTT

V gene: TRBV20-1
clone size: -
J gene: TRBJ2-7
D gene: -
CDR3 length: 12
CDR3 protein: CSAYTGAGEQYF
CDR3 DNA: TGCAGTGCTTACACAGGGGCGGGGGAGCAGTACTTC

V gene: TRBV5-1
clone size: -
J gene: TRBJ1-2
D gene: -
CDR3 length: 14
CDR3 protein: CASSLGDSVYGYTF
CDR3 DNA: TGCGCCAGCAGCTTGGGCGACAGCGTCTATGGCTACACCTTC

V gene: TRBV20-1
clone size: -
J gene: TRBJ2-5
D gene: -
CDR3 length: 14
CDR3 protein: CSATRDLGVQTQYF
CDR3 DNA: TGCAGTGCTACCCGGGACCTGGGAGTACAGACCCAGTACTTC

V gene: TRBV10-2
clone size: many
J gene: TRBJ2-6
D gene: -
CDR3 length: 18
CDR3 protein: CASSESTLPGRGANVLTF
CDR3 DNA: TGCGCCAGCAGTGAGTCGACCCTCCCGGGACGAGGGGCCAACGTCCTGACTTTC

V gene: TRBV4-2
clone size: many
J gene: TRBJ2-7
D gene: TRBD2
CDR3 length: 15
CDR3 protein: CASSQELLAGEEQYF
CDR3 DNA: TGTGCCAGCAGCCAGGAACTCCTAGCGGGGGAAGAGCAGTACTTC

V gene: TRBV5-1
clone size: many
J gene: TRBJ1-1
D gene: TRBD1
CDR3 length: 14
CDR3 protein: CASSRTGGNTEAFF
CDR3 DNA: TGCGCCAGCAGCAGGACAGGGGGGAACACTGAAGCTTTCTTT

V gene: TRBV20-1
clone size: many
J gene: TRBJ2-1
D gene: TRBD2
CDR3 length: 14
CDR3 protein: CSARDPGGANEQFF
CDR3 DNA: TGCAGTGCTAGAGATCCGGGAGGCGCCAATGAGCAGTTCTTC

V gene: TRBV30
clone size: once
J gene: TRBJ2-1
D gene: TRBD2
CDR3 length: 15
CDR3 protein: CAWRGLAGVTGEQFF
CDR3 DNA: TGTGCCTGGAGAGGCCTAGCGGGAGTGACGGGTGAGCAGTTCTTC

V gene: TRBV5-5
clone size: few
J gene: TRBJ2-7
D gene: -
CDR3 length: 12
CDR3 protein: CASSLAPFEQYF
CDR3 DNA: TGTGCCAGCAGCTTGGCACCGTTCGAGCAGTACTTC

V gene: TRBV5-1
clone size: few
J gene: TRBJ1-1
D gene: -
CDR3 length: 13
CDR3 protein: CASSREWGTEAFF
CDR3 DNA: TGCGCCAGCAGCAGGGAATGGGGTACTGAAGCTTTCTTT

V gene: TRBV5-1
clone size: many
J gene: TRBJ2-1
D gene: TRBD2
CDR3 length: 15
CDR3 protein: CASREGGPLYNEQFF
CDR3 DNA: TGCGCCAGCAGGGAGGGAGGGCCCCTCTACAATGAGCAGTTCTTC

V gene: TRBV20-1
clone size: -
J gene: TRBJ2-1
D gene: -
CDR3 length: 15
CDR3 protein: CSARQAREYYNEQFF
CDR3 DNA: TGCAGTGCTAGACAGGCAAGGGAGTACTACAATGAGCAGTTCTTC

V gene: TRBV11-2
clone size: once
J gene: TRBJ2-7
D gene: TRBD2
CDR3 length: 15
CDR3 protein: CASSEITGGQYEQYF
CDR3 DNA: TGTGCCAGCAGCGAAATCACGGGGGGTCAATACGAGCAGTACTTC

V gene: TRBV10-3
clone size: many
J gene: TRBJ2-5
D gene: -
CDR3 length: 13
CDR3 protein: CAISESGRGTQYF
CDR3 DNA: TGTGCCATCAGTGAATCAGGGCGAGGGACCCAGTACTTC

V gene: TRBV5-1
clone size: few
J gene: TRBJ2-1
D gene: -
CDR3 length: 16
CDR3 protein: CASSLQLRGSYNEQFF
CDR3 DNA: TGCGCCAGCAGCTTACAGTTGAGGGGCTCCTACAATGAGCAGTTCTTC

V gene: TRBV7-6
clone size: -
J gene: TRBJ2-5
D gene: TRBD2
CDR3 length: 16
CDR3 protein: CASSYKAGGLGGTQYF
CDR3 DNA: TGTGCCAGCAGCTACAAAGCGGGAGGCCTAGGGGGGACCCAGTACTTC

V gene: TRBV9
clone size: few
J gene: TRBJ2-3
D gene: -
CDR3 length: 14
CDR3 protein: CASSVAKELDTQYF
CDR3 DNA: TGTGCCAGCAGCGTAGCTAAGGAGCTGGATACGCAGTATTTT

V gene: TRBV27
clone size: few
J gene: TRBJ2-7
D gene: TRBD1
CDR3 length: 15
CDR3 protein: CASSFGGQGVYEQYF
CDR3 DNA: TGTGCCAGCAGTTTCGGGGGACAGGGGGTCTACGAGCAGTACTTC

V gene: TRBV5-6
clone size: few
J gene: TRBJ2-1
D gene: TRBD2
CDR3 length: 15
CDR3 protein: CASSSERDPDDEQFF
CDR3 DNA: TGTGCCAGCAGCTCGGAGCGGGATCCTGATGATGAGCAGTTCTTC

V gene: TRBV20-1
clone size: -
J gene: TRBJ2-7
D gene: TRBD2
CDR3 length: 15
CDR3 protein: CSANPGTSGLGEQYF
CDR3 DNA: TGCAGTGCTAACCCGGGGACTAGCGGCCTTGGCGAGCAGTACTTC

V gene: TRBV15
clone size: many
J gene: TRBJ2-4
D gene: -
CDR3 length: 15
CDR3 protein: CATSTPQDGENIQYF
CDR3 DNA: TGTGCCACCAGCACTCCCCAGGACGGGGAAAACATTCAGTACTTC

V gene: TRBV28
clone size: few
J gene: TRBJ1-2
D gene: -
CDR3 length: 15
CDR3 protein: CASSLQARGGYGYTF
CDR3 DNA: TGTGCCAGCAGTTTACAAGCCAGGGGAGGCTATGGCTACACCTTC

V gene: TRBV4-1
clone size: -
J gene: TRBJ2-1
D gene: TRBD2
CDR3 length: 18
CDR3 protein: CASSQGLLASGGYNERFF
CDR3 DNA: TGCGCCAGCAGCCAAGGGCTCCTAGCTAGCGGGGGCTACAATGAGCGGTTCTTC

V gene: TRBV2
clone size: -
J gene: TRBJ2-1
D gene: -
CDR3 length: 15
CDR3 protein: CASSAGMGSYNEQFF
CDR3 DNA: TGTGCCAGCAGTGCAGGGATGGGCTCCTACAATGAGCAGTTCTTC

V gene: TRBV14
clone size: -
J gene: TRBJ2-1
D gene: TRBD2
CDR3 length: 16
CDR3 protein: CASSQDWGGLAGKQFF
CDR3 DNA: TGTGCCAGCAGCCAAGATTGGGGGGGACTAGCGGGAAAGCAGTTCTTC

V gene: TRBV12-3/TRBV12-4
clone size: few
J gene: TRBJ1-4
D gene: TRBD1
CDR3 length: 14
CDR3 protein: CASTDGTGEEKLFF
CDR3 DNA: TGTGCCAGCACTGACGGGACAGGGGAAGAAAAACTGTTTTTT

V gene: TRBV9
clone size: -
J gene: TRBJ1-2
D gene: -
CDR3 length: 13
CDR3 protein: CASSVRTSYGYTF
CDR3 DNA: TGTGCCAGCAGCGTTCGAACTAGCTATGGCTACACCTTC

V gene: TRBV5-1
clone size: -
J gene: TRBJ1-5
D gene: -
CDR3 length: 15
CDR3 protein: CAGSLAGISNQPQHF
CDR3 DNA: TGCGCCGGCAGCTTGGCAGGGATTAGCAATCAGCCCCAGCATTTT

V gene: TRBV9
clone size: -
J gene: TRBJ2-3
D gene: -
CDR3 length: 13
CDR3 protein: CASSVTAGDTQYF
CDR3 DNA: TGTGCCAGCAGCGTAACAGCGGGAGATACGCAGTATTTT

V gene: TRBV6-1
clone size: -
J gene: TRBJ2-3
D gene: -
CDR3 length: 13
CDR3 protein: CASNLHSTDTQYF
CDR3 DNA: TGTGCCAGCAATTTACACAGCACAGATACGCAGTATTTT

V gene: TRBV6-2/TRBV6-3
clone size: -
J gene: TRBJ2-1
D gene: TRBD2
CDR3 length: 16
CDR3 protein: CASSLWTSGSAIEQFF
CDR3 DNA: TGTGCCAGCAGCCTCTGGACTAGCGGGAGCGCGATTGAGCAGTTCTTC

V gene: TRBV25-1
clone size: few
J gene: TRBJ2-1
D gene: TRBD1
CDR3 length: 16
CDR3 protein: CASSDLGQVNYNEQFF
CDR3 DNA: TGTGCCAGCAGTGACCTCGGACAGGTGAACTACAATGAGCAGTTCTTC

V gene: TRBV11-2
clone size: -
J gene: TRBJ2-7
D gene: -
CDR3 length: 16
CDR3 protein: CASSPRLRTLSYEQYF
CDR3 DNA: TGTGCCAGCAGCCCCCGACTCCGGACACTCTCCTACGAGCAGTACTTC

V gene: TRBV29-1
clone size: -
J gene: TRBJ2-5
D gene: -
CDR3 length: 14
CDR3 protein: CSVVRMGGRETQYF
CDR3 DNA: TGCAGCGTTGTTCGGATGGGGGGGCGAGAGACCCAGTACTTC

V gene: TRBV7-2
clone size: -
J gene: TRBJ1-1
D gene: TRBD1
CDR3 length: 15
CDR3 protein: CASSKDRRVDTEAFF
CDR3 DNA: TGTGCCAGCAGCAAGGACAGGCGGGTGGACACTGAAGCTTTCTTT

V gene: TRBV5-1
clone size: many
J gene: TRBJ2-1
D gene: -
CDR3 length: 15
CDR3 protein: CATSWARGKGNEQFF
CDR3 DNA: TGCGCCACCTCGTGGGCCAGGGGAAAGGGCAATGAGCAGTTCTTC

V gene: TRBV6-5
clone size: many
J gene: TRBJ2-7
D gene: -
CDR3 length: 12
CDR3 protein: CASRSGQNEQYF
CDR3 DNA: TGTGCCAGCAGAAGCGGACAAAACGAGCAGTACTTC

V gene: TRBV6-6
clone size: -
J gene: TRBJ1-2
D gene: TRBD1
CDR3 length: 12
CDR3 protein: CASRGTGDGYTF
CDR3 DNA: TGTGCCAGCAGAGGAACAGGGGATGGCTACACCTTC

V gene: TRBV9
clone size: -
J gene: TRBJ1-1
D gene: TRBD1
CDR3 length: 12
CDR3 protein: CASSANRGEAFF
CDR3 DNA: TGTGCCAGCAGCGCTAACAGGGGGGAAGCTTTCTTT

V gene: TRBV20-1
clone size: many
J gene: TRBJ1-2
D gene: -
CDR3 length: 15
CDR3 protein: CSAPQITGFSYGYTF
CDR3 DNA: TGCAGTGCTCCCCAAATTACGGGGTTCTCCTATGGCTACACCTTC

V gene: TRBV29-1
clone size: -
J gene: TRBJ2-7
D gene: -
CDR3 length: 10
CDR3 protein: CSVLDYEQYF
CDR3 DNA: TGCAGCGTTCTGGACTACGAGCAGTACTTC

V gene: TRBV25-1
clone size: few
J gene: TRBJ2-1
D gene: -
CDR3 length: 13
CDR3 protein: CASSEALPSEQFF
CDR3 DNA: TGTGCCAGCAGTGAGGCCCTACCTAGTGAGCAGTTCTTC